Described below is a single T cell receptor beta chain sequence and its context. Its antigen is unknown. This CDR3 contains 16 residues. The germline V gene has CDR1 SGHRS and CDR2 YFSETQ. The V end lost 4 bases, the J end lost 7 bases, and 23 bases lay between the germline ends. Naive CD45RA+ and memory CD45RA-negative subsets were split from CD4+ cells. These data come from a study of shared clonotypes between healthy human individuals. Execution of the assay was at deep level. The authors distributed each subset's genomic DNA evenly over several immunoSEQ plates. Method: immunoSEQ multiplex PCR; TCRdb's copy keeps in-frame clones and lacks some. The sample consists of fewer than 2.5 million clones, approximately 94% of them appearing once. Findings of the study overall: Relative to memory subsets, naive subsets generally showed larger estimated richness.

The chain employs TRBV5-1 and TRBJ2-5; D might be TRBD2 (5 bases). Sample: naive CD4+ T cells from PBMCs. Noted subset: CD45RA+ positively selected. The clonotype was recovered from a man aged 18 to 30 in good health. Some clones in this sample may be carry-over from other donors' samples. CDR3 nucleotides: TGCGCCAGCAGCACTCTAGCAGCGGACGTTGGCGGGACCCAGTACTTC. It is translated as CASSTLAADVGGTQYF.